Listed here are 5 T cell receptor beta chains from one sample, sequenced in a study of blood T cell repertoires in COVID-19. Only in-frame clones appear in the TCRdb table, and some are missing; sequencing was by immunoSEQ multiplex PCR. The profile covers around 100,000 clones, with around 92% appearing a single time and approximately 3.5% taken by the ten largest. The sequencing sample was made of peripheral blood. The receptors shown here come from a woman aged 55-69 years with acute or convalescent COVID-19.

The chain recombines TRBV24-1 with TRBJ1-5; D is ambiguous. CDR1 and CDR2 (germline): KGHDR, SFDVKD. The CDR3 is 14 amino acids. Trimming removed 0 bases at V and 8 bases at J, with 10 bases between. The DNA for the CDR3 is TGTGCCACCAGTGATTTGGAGGCGTCAGAGCCCCAGCATTTT. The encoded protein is CATSDLEASEPQHF.

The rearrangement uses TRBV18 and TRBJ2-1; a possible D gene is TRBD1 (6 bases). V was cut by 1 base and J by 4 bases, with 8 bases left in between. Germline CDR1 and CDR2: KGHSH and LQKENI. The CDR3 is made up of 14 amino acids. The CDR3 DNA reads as TGTGCCAGCTCACCACGGGACAAGTACAATGAGCAGTTCTTC. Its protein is CASSPRDKYNEQFF. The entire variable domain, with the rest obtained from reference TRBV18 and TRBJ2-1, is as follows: NAGVMQNPRHLVRRRGQEARLRCSPMKGHSHVYWYRQLPEEGLKFMVYLQKENIIDESGMPKERFSAEFPKEGPSILRIQQVVRGDSAAYFCASSPRDKYNEQFFGPGTRLTVL.

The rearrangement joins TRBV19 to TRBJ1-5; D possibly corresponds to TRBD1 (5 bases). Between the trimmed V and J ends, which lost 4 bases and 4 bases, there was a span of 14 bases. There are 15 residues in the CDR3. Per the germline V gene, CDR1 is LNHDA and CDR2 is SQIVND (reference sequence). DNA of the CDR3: TGTGCCAGTAGTACTAGCCCGGGGGGGAATCAGCCCCAGCATTTT. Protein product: CASSTSPGGNQPQHF. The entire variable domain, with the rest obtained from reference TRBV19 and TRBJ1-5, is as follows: DGGITQSPKYLFRKEGQNVTLSCEQNLNHDAMYWYRQDPGQGLRLIYYSQIVNDFQKGDIAEGYSVSREKKESFPLTVTSAQKNPTAFYLCASSTSPGGNQPQHFGDGTRLSIL.

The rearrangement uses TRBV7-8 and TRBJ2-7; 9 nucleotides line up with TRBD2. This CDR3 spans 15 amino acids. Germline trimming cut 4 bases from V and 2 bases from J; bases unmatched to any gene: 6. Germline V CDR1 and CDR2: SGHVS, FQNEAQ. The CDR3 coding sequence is TGTGCCAGCAGCTCCAGAAGACTAGCGGCCTACGAGCAGTACGTC. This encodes CASSSRRLAAYEQYV.

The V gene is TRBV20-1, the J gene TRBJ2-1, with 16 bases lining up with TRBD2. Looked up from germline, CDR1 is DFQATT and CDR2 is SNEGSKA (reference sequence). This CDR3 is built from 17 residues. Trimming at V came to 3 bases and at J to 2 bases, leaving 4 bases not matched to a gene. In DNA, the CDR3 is TGCAGTGCTAGTGGGACTAGCGGGAGGGATACCTACAATGAGCAGTTCTTC. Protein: CSASGTSGRDTYNEQFF.